A selection of T cell receptor beta chains follows, all from one sample in a study of OX40 agonist ivuxolimab in advanced cancers. The data were produced by immunoSEQ multiplex PCR, yet TCRdb's version contains in-frame clones alone and is incomplete. The repertoire consists of approximately 41,000 clones, with 70% to 90% occurring once and the leading ten covering roughly 40%. The sample here was CD4+ or CD8+ T cells sorted from blood, taken in a trial of the OX40 agonist ivuxolimab. Source of these receptors: an adult with an advanced solid tumor such as melanoma, head and neck, liver or kidney cancer. CDR3s include the opening cysteine and the closing phenylalanine or tryptophan. The D gene is left open where the match is weak. The size field is filled for only some rows; it gives once, few, many or a size class.

j_call: TRBJ2-1
v_call: TRBV29-1
d_call: -
clone_size: -
cdr3_nt: TGCAGCGTTGAGACGCGTAAAGTGCGGGCCTACAATGAGCAGTTCTTC
cdr3_aa: CSVETRKVRAYNEQFF

j_call: TRBJ2-7
v_call: TRBV6-1
d_call: -
clone_size: -
cdr3_nt: TGTGCCAGCAGTGGAATCACTGACCGGCAGCCTGCCTACGAGCAGTACTTC
cdr3_aa: CASSGITDRQPAYEQYF

j_call: TRBJ2-7
v_call: TRBV7-9
d_call: -
clone_size: -
cdr3_nt: TGTGCCAGCAGCTCGGGAGTGGAGCAGTACTTC
cdr3_aa: CASSSGVEQYF

j_call: TRBJ1-1
v_call: TRBV4-3
d_call: -
clone_size: -
cdr3_nt: TGCGCCAGCAGCCAAGTAGGGATGGGGGGGAACACTGAAGCTTTCTTT
cdr3_aa: CASSQVGMGGNTEAFF

j_call: TRBJ1-1
v_call: TRBV27
d_call: -
clone_size: -
cdr3_nt: TGTGCCAGCAGTTTAAAGGGGTTAGCCACTGAAGCTTTCTTT
cdr3_aa: CASSLKGLATEAFF

j_call: TRBJ2-7
v_call: TRBV18
d_call: -
clone_size: -
cdr3_nt: TGTGCCAGCTCGGACGCATCCCCCGAGCAGTACTTC
cdr3_aa: CASSDASPEQYF

j_call: TRBJ2-3
v_call: TRBV28
d_call: TRBD2
clone_size: -
cdr3_nt: TGTGCCAGCACGATCGCGGGGGTAGGCACAGATACGCAGTATTTT
cdr3_aa: CASTIAGVGTDTQYF

j_call: TRBJ2-3
v_call: TRBV19
d_call: TRBD2
clone_size: -
cdr3_nt: TGTGCCAGTAGTCTGTTAGCGGGGGCCTCAGATACGCAGTATTTT
cdr3_aa: CASSLLAGASDTQYF

j_call: TRBJ2-3
v_call: TRBV10-3
d_call: TRBD2
clone_size: -
cdr3_nt: TGTGCCATCAGTCCCGATGGCGGGGGAGACACAGATACGCAGTATTTT
cdr3_aa: CAISPDGGGDTDTQYF

j_call: TRBJ1-2
v_call: TRBV4-3
d_call: -
clone_size: -
cdr3_nt: TGCGCCAGCAGCCAAGCACCTTATGGCTACACCTTC
cdr3_aa: CASSQAPYGYTF

j_call: TRBJ2-7
v_call: TRBV7-7
d_call: -
clone_size: few
cdr3_nt: TGTGCCAGCAGCTTATATCAGGGTCCCTACGAGCAGTACTTC
cdr3_aa: CASSLYQGPYEQYF

j_call: TRBJ2-5
v_call: TRBV12-5
d_call: -
clone_size: -
cdr3_nt: TGTGCTAGTGGTTTGAAGGTGGGGAATGGAGAGACCCAGTACTTC
cdr3_aa: CASGLKVGNGETQYF

j_call: TRBJ1-5
v_call: TRBV11-2
d_call: -
clone_size: -
cdr3_nt: TGTGCCAGCAGCTTAGATACTGGCAGCAATCAGCCCCAGCATTTT
cdr3_aa: CASSLDTGSNQPQHF

j_call: TRBJ2-5
v_call: TRBV5-5
d_call: TRBD2
clone_size: -
cdr3_nt: TGTGCCAGCAGCGGGAACCCGGGACTAGCGTTAGTAGAGACCCAGTACTTC
cdr3_aa: CASSGNPGLALVETQYF

j_call: TRBJ2-2
v_call: TRBV27
d_call: -
clone_size: -
cdr3_nt: TGTGCCAGCAGTGCAACCGACAGGTTCGGGGAGCTGTTTTTT
cdr3_aa: CASSATDRFGELFF

j_call: TRBJ1-5
v_call: TRBV6-4
d_call: TRBD1
clone_size: -
cdr3_nt: TGTGCCAGCAGGTGGACAGGGGGCCGGCTTGGGGACAATCAGCCCCAGCATTTT
cdr3_aa: CASRWTGGRLGDNQPQHF

j_call: TRBJ2-7
v_call: TRBV6-1
d_call: TRBD1
clone_size: -
cdr3_nt: TGTGCCAGCTCGAGGACAGGGGCAGGCGAGCAGTACTTC
cdr3_aa: CASSRTGAGEQYF

j_call: TRBJ2-7
v_call: TRBV29-1
d_call: -
clone_size: -
cdr3_nt: TGCAGCGTTGAAGATGAGGGCTTATACGAGCAGTACTTC
cdr3_aa: CSVEDEGLYEQYF

j_call: TRBJ1-2
v_call: TRBV29-1
d_call: -
clone_size: -
cdr3_nt: TGCAGCGTTGAAGGTCCGGTCCCTAACTATGGCTACACCTTC
cdr3_aa: CSVEGPVPNYGYTF

j_call: TRBJ2-7
v_call: TRBV5-6
d_call: -
clone_size: -
cdr3_nt: TGTGCCAGCAGCTTGGAGGGGAACTACGAGCAGTACTTC
cdr3_aa: CASSLEGNYEQYF

j_call: TRBJ2-1
v_call: TRBV27
d_call: TRBD2
clone_size: -
cdr3_nt: TGTGCCAGTAAACTCCGGGGGGTCGGCGCGGATGAGCAGTTCTTC
cdr3_aa: CASKLRGVGADEQFF

j_call: TRBJ2-2
v_call: TRBV29-1
d_call: -
clone_size: -
cdr3_nt: TGCAGCGTTGAACCCTGGGGGTCCGGGGAGCTGTTTTTT
cdr3_aa: CSVEPWGSGELFF